Shown below are 9 T cell receptor beta chains from a single sample sequenced in a study of T-cell reconstitution after alpha-beta-depleted transplantation in children. Preparation of the TCRbeta library was carried out with unique molecular identifiers. TCRdb reprocessed the PCR reads via MiXCR and lists one record per CDR3 protein. The repertoire holds roughly 350,000 distinct CDR3 sequences, with around 10% as singletons. Sequenced here: PBMCs from the stem cell graft donor, sampled from the stem cell graft. These receptors came from a human donor who donated a stem cell graft to a child with acute lymphoblastic leukemia.

The chain links TRBV6-1 to TRBJ2-7; 9 positions agree with TRBD1. Germline loops: CDR1 MNHNS, CDR2 SASEGT. V gave up 7 bases and J gave up 0 bases; unmatched junction bases: 7. CDR3 length: 15 residues. The CDR3 DNA is TGTGCCAGCAAGCTTGGGACAGGGAGCTCCTACGAGCAGTACTTC. As protein: CASKLGTGSSYEQYF.

The V call is TRBV7-8, the J call TRBJ2-1; D is perhaps TRBD2 (6 bases). Germline V gene sequence: CDR1 SGHVS, CDR2 FQNEAQ. The CDR3 spans 17 residues. V shed 2 bases and J shed 8 bases, with 22 bases lying between them. This CDR3 reads CASSLNYGGYGLYEQFF. CDR3 sequence (DNA): TGTGCCAGCAGCTTAAATTACGGAGGGTATGGCTTGTATGAGCAGTTCTTC.

This rearrangement joins TRBV19 to TRBJ2-7, with TRBD1 matching over 7 bases. Germline values: CDR1 LNHDA, CDR2 SQIVND (reference sequence). This CDR3 contains 14 residues. J lost 1 base, V lost 11 bases, and 11 bases had no gene match. The CDR3 here is CAGITGDPSYEQYF. The CDR3 coding sequence is TGTGCCGGGATAACAGGGGATCCTTCCTACGAGCAGTACTTC. Based on the CDR3 plus reference TRBV19 and TRBJ2-7, the full variable domain is DGGITQSPKYLFRKEGQNVTLSCEQNLNHDAMYWYRQDPGQGLRLIYYSQIVNDFQKGDIAEGYSVSREKKESFPLTVTSAQKNPTAFYLCAGITGDPSYEQYFGPGTRLTVT.

This clonotype was observed a handful of times. The chain links TRBV6-1 to TRBJ2-7; the D gene is possibly TRBD2 (6 bases). CDR3 length equals 12 residues. Germline V lookup: CDR1 MNHNS, CDR2 SASEGT. The germline V and J ends were trimmed by 1 base and 9 bases, with 10 bases remaining between them. The CDR3 nucleotides are TGTGCCAGCAGTGAAGATGTGCGGGGGCAGTACTTC. Protein product: CASSEDVRGQYF.

This rearrangement joins TRBV19 to TRBJ2-1; 8 nucleotides line up with TRBD1. Germline V gene data show CDR1 as LNHDA and CDR2 as SQIVND (reference sequence). The CDR3 covers 13 residues. V lost 3 bases, J lost 9 bases, and 4 bases stayed unmatched. CDR3 nucleotides: TGTGCCAGTAGTATTTTGACAGGGGTTGAGCAGTTCTTC. Translation: CASSILTGVEQFF.

This clonotype was picked up many times. The chain combines TRBV6-5 with TRBJ1-1; no definite D call. Germline CDR1 MNHEY, CDR2 SVGAGI. CDR3 size: 13 residues. V gave up 0 bases and J gave up 6 bases, with 8 bases separating them. CDR3 sequence reads: CASSYSYGAEAFF. In nucleotides, the CDR3 is TGTGCCAGCAGTTACTCATATGGGGCTGAAGCTTTCTTT.

J is TRBJ1-5 and V is TRBV12-3 or TRBV12-4; 9 bases match TRBD1. Germline trimming cut 6 bases from V and 1 base from J; bases unmatched to any gene: 1. The CDR3 runs to 14 residues. In nucleotides, the CDR3 is TGTGCCAGCAGCGGGACAGGGAGCAATCAGCCCCAGCATTTT. This translates into CASSGTGSNQPQHF.

This chain connects TRBV4-1 to TRBJ1-5; D possibly corresponds to TRBD1 (6 bases). The CDR3 is 18 amino acids. V lost 2 bases and J 0 bases, leaving 17 bases between the germline ends. Per the germline V gene, CDR1 is MGHRA and CDR2 is YSYEKL. This CDR3 reads CASSQLRGRLDSNQPQHF. In DNA, the CDR3 is TGCGCCAGCAGCCAACTCAGGGGACGGTTAGATAGCAATCAGCCCCAGCATTTT.

At least ten counts were recorded for this clonotype. The genes are TRBV15 and TRBJ2-1; 7 nucleotides line up with TRBD2. V lost 0 bases and J lost 10; bases outside the gene matches: 18. Germline V gene lookup returns CDR1 LNHNV and CDR2 YYDKDF (reference sequence). This CDR3 has 18 residues. The CDR3 bases are TGTGCCACCAGCAGAGAAACACTAGCGACCGGAGGGTCTAGGGAGCAGTTCTTC. This sequence encodes CATSRETLATGGSREQFF.